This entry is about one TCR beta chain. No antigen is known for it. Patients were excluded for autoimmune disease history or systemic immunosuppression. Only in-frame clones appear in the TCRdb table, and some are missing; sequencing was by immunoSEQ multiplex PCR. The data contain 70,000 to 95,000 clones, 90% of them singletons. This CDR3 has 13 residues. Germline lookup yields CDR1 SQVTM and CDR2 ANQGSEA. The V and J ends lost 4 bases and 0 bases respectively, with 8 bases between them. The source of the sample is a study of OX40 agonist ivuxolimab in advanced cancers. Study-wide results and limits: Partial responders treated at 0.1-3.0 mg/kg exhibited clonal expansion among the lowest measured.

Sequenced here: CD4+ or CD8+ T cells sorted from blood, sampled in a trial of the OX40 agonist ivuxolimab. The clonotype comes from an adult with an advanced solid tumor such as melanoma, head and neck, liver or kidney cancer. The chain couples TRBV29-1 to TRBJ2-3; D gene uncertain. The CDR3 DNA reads TGCAGCGTTGCCGTTTCTAGCACAGATACGCAGTATTTT. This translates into CSVAVSSTDTQYF.